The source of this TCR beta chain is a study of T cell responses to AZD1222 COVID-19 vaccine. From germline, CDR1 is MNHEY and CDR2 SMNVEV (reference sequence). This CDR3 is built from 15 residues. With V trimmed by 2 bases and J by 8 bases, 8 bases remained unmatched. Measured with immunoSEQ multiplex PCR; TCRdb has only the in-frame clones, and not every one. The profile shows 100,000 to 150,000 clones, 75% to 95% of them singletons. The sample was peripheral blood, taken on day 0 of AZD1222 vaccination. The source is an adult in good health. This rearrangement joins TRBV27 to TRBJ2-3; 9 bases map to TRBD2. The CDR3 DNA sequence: TGTGCCAGCAGTTTAACGGGCGGGGGGGCTGGTACGCAGTATTTT. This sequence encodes CASSLTGGGAGTQYF.